The T cell receptor (beta chain) under discussion was sequenced for a study of blood T cell repertoires in COVID-19. Overall study: The origin of the acute and convalescent COVID-19 samples was the United States, Italy and Spain. Nucleic acid was either cDNA or gDNA, and it came from T cells, B-cell-depleted T cells, or PBMCs.

Study processing details: Amplification with reference gene primers provided the estimates of nucleated cell counts. Sequencing was performed with immunoSEQ multiplex PCR; in TCRdb, only in-frame clones are kept and a portion is missing. That table supplies the V and J calls and clone size; D and trimming were determined from the DNA. The table lists roughly 10,000 clones, nearly 90% of them singletons. The CDR3 runs 10 residues. Germline V gene lookup returns CDR1 SGHAT and CDR2 FQNNGV. V was shortened by 4 bases and J by 8 bases, with 5 bases between the two germline ends. Sample: peripheral blood. This clonotype was obtained from a man between 25 and 39 years old with active or convalescent COVID-19. This chain links TRBV11-2 with TRBJ1-1; D is unclear. The chain's CDR3 is CASSSSEAFF. DNA of the CDR3: TGTGCCAGCAGCTCGTCCGAAGCTTTCTTT.